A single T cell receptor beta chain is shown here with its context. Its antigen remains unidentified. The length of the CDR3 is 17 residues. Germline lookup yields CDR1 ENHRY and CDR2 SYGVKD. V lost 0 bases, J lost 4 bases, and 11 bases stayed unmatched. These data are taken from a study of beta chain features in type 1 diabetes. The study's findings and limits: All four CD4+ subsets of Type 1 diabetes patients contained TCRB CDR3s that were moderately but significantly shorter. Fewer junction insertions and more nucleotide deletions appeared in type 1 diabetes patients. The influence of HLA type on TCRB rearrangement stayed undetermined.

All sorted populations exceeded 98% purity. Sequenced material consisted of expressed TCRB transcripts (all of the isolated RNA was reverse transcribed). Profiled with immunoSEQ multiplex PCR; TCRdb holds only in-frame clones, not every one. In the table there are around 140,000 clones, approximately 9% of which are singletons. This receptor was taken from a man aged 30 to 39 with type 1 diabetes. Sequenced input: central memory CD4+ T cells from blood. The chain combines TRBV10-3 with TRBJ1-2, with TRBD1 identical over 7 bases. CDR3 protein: CAISESMEGARSYGYTF. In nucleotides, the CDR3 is TGTGCCATCAGTGAGTCGATGGAGGGGGCTCGGAGCTATGGCTACACCTTC.